The T cell receptor (beta chain) under discussion was sequenced for a study of early T cells in non-severe SARS-CoV-2 infection. Study in general: The study sequenced bulk RNA from unsorted whole blood, with chains unpaired. Points from the study as a whole: CD4 and private specificities were missed by VDJdb matching, which favored anti-spike CD8 responses.

The CDR3 has 11 residues. Germline V gene lookup returns CDR1 SGHAT and CDR2 FQNNGV. Trimming cost V 1 base and J 7 bases, with 5 bases left between them. This clonotype was seen many times. The antigen is undetermined. Individual cDNA molecules were tagged with unique molecular identifiers, the study reported. TCRdb reanalysed the 5' RACE reads using MiXCR and keeps one entry per CDR3 protein. Of 80,000 to 100,000 distinct CDR3 sequences listed, approximately 10% are singletons. The TCR originated in an adult who was a healthcare worker with PCR-confirmed SARS-CoV-2 infection or an uninfected control (not recorded which). The rearrangement uses TRBV11-2 and TRBJ2-7; D remains ambiguous. Material: whole blood, obtained at baseline. This CDR3 is CASSLVWEQYF. The CDR3 nucleotides read TGTGCCAGCAGCTTAGTATGGGAGCAGTACTTC.